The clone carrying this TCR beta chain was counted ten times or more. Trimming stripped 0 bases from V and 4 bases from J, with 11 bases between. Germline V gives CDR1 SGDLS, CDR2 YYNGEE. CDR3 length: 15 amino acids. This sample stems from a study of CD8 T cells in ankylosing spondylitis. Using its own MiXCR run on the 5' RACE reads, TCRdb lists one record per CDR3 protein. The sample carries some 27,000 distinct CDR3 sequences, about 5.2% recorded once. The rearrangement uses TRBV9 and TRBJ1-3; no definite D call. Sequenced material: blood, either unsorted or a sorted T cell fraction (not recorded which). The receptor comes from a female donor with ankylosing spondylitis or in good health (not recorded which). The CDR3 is CASSVGWTDGNTIYF. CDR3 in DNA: TGTGCCAGCAGCGTAGGATGGACTGACGGAAACACCATATATTTT.